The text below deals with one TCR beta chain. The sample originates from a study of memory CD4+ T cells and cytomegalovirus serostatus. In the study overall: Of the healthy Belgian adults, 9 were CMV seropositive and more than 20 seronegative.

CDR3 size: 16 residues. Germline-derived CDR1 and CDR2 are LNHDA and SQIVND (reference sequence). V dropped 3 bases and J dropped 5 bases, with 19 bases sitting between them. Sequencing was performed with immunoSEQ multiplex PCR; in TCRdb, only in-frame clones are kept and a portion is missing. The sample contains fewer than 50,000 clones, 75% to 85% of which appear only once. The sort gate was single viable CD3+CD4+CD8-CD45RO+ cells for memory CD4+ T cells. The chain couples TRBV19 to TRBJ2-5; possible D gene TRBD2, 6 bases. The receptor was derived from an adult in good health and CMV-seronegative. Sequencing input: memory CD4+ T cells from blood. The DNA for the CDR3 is TGTGCCAGTAGTATCGGGGGATTAGTGAGTCTCGAGACCCAGTACTTC. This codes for CASSIGGLVSLETQYF.